The subject of this entry is one T cell receptor (beta chain). In this sample, this clonotype turned up a few times. The clone's antigen remains unknown. No much larger clone exists at a distance of one base, and base qualities are not known. This sample was taken from a study of molecular identifiers for immune sequencing clone quantification (dated by TCRdb to between 2017 and 2018). Regarding the study in general: In a replicate experiment, RNA from about 20,000 or 100,000 naive CD8 T cells was split into five aliquots, four of which were sequenced. The study was a methods study using CD8 T cells to benchmark molecular-identifier clustering-based TCR repertoire sequencing (MIDCIRS) and TCR RNA copy counting.

Here V drops 2 bases and J drops 6 bases, and the junction holds 14 bases not matched to any gene. Spanning cysteine to phenylalanine, the CDR3 consists of 18 amino acids. Only the CDR3 part of the read is kept: 54 bases, read in frame from the first base. From the germline V gene (reference sequence), CDR1 is LGHDT and CDR2 is YNNKEL. Preparation of the library involved PCR. The sample was run on a NextSeq 500. Bulk TCR libraries were made following a previously described method, with the TCR primers given in Table S5. Purification of total RNA was performed with the Qiagen AllPrep DNA/RNA kit. Before analysis, reads from multiple sequencing runs of the same library were pooled. In the authors' own workflow: Reads were retained only if the reads had an exact TCR constant sequence, and the retained reads were trimmed to 150 nt and grouped according to their 12-nt molecular barcodes. Reads inside each barcode group were sub-clustered using a 15% Levenshtein threshold, and a quality-weighted consensus sequence was constructed for each RNA molecule. Non-functional sequences were filtered out, along with any lower-count sequence sitting one edit away from another sequence. On the basis of fitting two negative binomial distributions, barcode sub-clusters with fewer than 20% of the maximum read count were discarded. In TCRdb, the public reads were trimmed at Q25 with fastp and aligned with MiXCR, with productive beta chains retained. Rows merge per CDR3 protein into single entries with the most common DNA and genes. The authors' filters were not applied to this entry. The sample has approximately 590,000 distinct CDR3 sequences on record, about 25% of them singletons. Jointly, the top ten make up 0.78% of the sample.

Libraries of naive CD8 T cells were generated from around 20,000 to 1,000,000 sorted cells, with 10%, 30% or 50% of the purified RNA used. Naive CD8 T cells, defined as CD8+CD4-CCR7+CD45RA+, were FACS-sorted into RLT Plus buffer on a BD FACSAria II. More than 8 TCR copies' worth of Jurkat RNA were spiked into about 20,000-1,100,000 naive CD8 T cell samples to test detection sensitivity. Enrichment of CD8 T cells was performed with RosetteSep CD8+ T Cell Enrichment Cocktail and Ficoll-Paque, after which ACK red cell lysis was carried out. General conclusions and limits of the study: Highly expanded clone sizes could be underestimated because identical TCR molecules may share a barcode. In CMV-specific effector cells, clones with more than 20 RNA copies accounted for over 97% of molecules, whereas in naive cells such clones accounted for under 1%. When barcode sub-clustering was left out, chimeric consensus sequences inflated TCR diversity, with chimeras reaching as high as 47%. Modeling indicated 2.5 to 3.5 TCR RNA copies recovered per cell, compared with roughly 10 by digital PCR, which implies a capture efficiency of approximately 30%. The naive libraries included spiked-in Jurkat TCR RNA (fewer than eleven copies' worth), and this RNA is not part of the donor repertoire. A single cell's worth of spiked-in Jurkat TCR RNA was reported detectable even among 750,000 to 1,000,000 naive CD8 T cells.

Sequencing was performed on naive CD8+ T cells from blood, with Jurkat cell RNA spiked in. This specimen's cell subset or site label, per the study, means: FACS-sorted CD8+CD4-CCR7+CD45RA+ naive T cells. The TCR originated in a human donor in good health. Some libraries in this study had Jurkat cell RNA spiked in. The chain was built from TRBV3-1 and TRBJ1-5; TRBD1 lines up with 9 middle nucleotides. The CDR3 region: CASSQTSGTGSSPQPQHF. Read as DNA, the sequence is TGTGCCAGCAGCCAAACCAGCGGGACAGGGAGCTCCCCTCAGCCCCAGCATTTT.